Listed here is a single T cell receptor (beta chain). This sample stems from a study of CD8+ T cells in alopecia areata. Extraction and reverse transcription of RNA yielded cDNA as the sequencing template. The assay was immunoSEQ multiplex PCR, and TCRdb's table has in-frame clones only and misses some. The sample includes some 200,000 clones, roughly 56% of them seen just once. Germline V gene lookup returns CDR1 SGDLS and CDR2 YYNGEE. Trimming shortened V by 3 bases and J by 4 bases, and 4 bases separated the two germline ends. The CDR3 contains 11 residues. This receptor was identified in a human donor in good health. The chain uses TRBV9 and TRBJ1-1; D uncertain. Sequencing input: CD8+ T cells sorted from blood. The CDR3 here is CASSGLTEAFF. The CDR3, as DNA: TGTGCCAGCAGCGGCCTCACTGAAGCTTTCTTT. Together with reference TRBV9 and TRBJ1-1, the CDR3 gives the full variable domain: DSGVTQTPKHLITATGQRVTLRCSPRSGDLSVYWYQQSLDQGLQFLIQYYNGEERAKGNILERFSAQQFPDLHSELNLSSLELGDSALYFCASSGLTEAFFGQGTRLTVV.